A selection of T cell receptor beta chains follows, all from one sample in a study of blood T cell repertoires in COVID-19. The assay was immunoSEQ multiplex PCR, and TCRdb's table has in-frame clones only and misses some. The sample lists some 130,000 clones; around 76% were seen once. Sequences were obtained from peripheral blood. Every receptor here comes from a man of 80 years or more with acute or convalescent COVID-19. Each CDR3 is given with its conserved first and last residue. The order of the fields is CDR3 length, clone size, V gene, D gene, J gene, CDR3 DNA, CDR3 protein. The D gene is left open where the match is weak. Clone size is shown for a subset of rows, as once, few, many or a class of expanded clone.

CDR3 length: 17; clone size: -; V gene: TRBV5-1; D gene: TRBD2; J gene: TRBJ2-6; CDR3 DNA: TGCGCCAGCAGCCTCGGGGTAGCGGGGGTTGGGGCCAACGTCCTGACTTTC; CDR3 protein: CASSLGVAGVGANVLTF
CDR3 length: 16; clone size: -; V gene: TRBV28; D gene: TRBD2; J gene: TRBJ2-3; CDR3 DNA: TGTGCCAGCAGTCTCGATAGCGGGGGGGCGACAGATACGCAGTATTTT; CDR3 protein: CASSLDSGGATDTQYF
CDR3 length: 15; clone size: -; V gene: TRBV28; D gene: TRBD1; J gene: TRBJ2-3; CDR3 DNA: TGTGCCAGCAGACGACAGGGGACATACACAGATACGCAGTATTTT; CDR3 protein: CASRRQGTYTDTQYF
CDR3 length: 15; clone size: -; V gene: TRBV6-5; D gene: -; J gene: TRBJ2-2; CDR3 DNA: TGTGCCAGCAGCCCCACTTTTGGGAACACCGGGGAGCTGTTTTTT; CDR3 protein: CASSPTFGNTGELFF
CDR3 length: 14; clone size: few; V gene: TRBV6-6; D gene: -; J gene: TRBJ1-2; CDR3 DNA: TGTGCCAGCAGTTACCCTACCGGGGTGGGTTACTACACCTTC; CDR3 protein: CASSYPTGVGYYTF
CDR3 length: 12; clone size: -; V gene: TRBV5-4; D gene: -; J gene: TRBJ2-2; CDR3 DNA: TGTGCCAGCAGTCAGCAGGCCGGGGAGCTGTTTTTT; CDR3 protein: CASSQQAGELFF
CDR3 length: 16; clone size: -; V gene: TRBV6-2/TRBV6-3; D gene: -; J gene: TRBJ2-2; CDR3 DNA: TGTGCCAGCAGTTACCTCGGCAGGACGAACACCGGGGAGCTGTTTTTT; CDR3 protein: CASSYLGRTNTGELFF
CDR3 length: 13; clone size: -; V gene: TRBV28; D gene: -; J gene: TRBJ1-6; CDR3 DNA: TGTGCCAGCACGGCCGGGGAGGATTCACCCCTCCACTTT; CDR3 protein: CASTAGEDSPLHF
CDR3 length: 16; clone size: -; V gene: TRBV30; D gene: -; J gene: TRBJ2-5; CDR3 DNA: TGTGCCTGGAGTGTACCACTGGCGGGACCACGGGAGACCCAGTACTTC; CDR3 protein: CAWSVPLAGPRETQYF
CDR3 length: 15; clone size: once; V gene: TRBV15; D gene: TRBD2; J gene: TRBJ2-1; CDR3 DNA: TGTGCCACCAGCAGTAGCGGGGGGAACGACAATGAGCAGTTCTTC; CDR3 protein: CATSSSGGNDNEQFF
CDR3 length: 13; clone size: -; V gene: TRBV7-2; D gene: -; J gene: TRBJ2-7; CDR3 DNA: TGTGCCAGCAGCTTAGACAGGGTCTACGAGCAGTACTTC; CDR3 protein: CASSLDRVYEQYF
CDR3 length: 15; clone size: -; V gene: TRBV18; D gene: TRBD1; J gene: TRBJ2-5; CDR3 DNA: TGTGCCAGCTCACCAGGGACAGGGTGGCAAGAGACCCAGTACTTC; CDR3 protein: CASSPGTGWQETQYF
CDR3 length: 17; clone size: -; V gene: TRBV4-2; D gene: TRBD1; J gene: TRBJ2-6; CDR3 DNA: TGTGCCAGCAGCCAAGTCGGGACAGGCTCTGGGGCCAACGTCCTGACTTTC; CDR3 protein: CASSQVGTGSGANVLTF
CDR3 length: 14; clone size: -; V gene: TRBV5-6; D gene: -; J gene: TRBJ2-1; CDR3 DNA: TGTGCCAGCAGCTTGGTGCAGAACTACAATGAGCAGTTCTTC; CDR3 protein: CASSLVQNYNEQFF
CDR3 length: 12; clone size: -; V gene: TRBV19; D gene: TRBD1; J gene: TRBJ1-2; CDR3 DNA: TGTGCCACTAGTGGGACAGAGTATGGCTACACCTTC; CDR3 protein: CATSGTEYGYTF
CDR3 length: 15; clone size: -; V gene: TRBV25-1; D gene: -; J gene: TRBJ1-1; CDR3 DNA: TGTGCCAGCAGTGCAGGGTCACTTATGAACACTGAAGCTTTCTTT; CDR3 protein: CASSAGSLMNTEAFF
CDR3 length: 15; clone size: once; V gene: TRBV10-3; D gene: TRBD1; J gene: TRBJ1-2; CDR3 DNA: TGTGCCATCAGTGTACAGACAGGGTCTGACTATGGCTACACCTTC; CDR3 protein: CAISVQTGSDYGYTF
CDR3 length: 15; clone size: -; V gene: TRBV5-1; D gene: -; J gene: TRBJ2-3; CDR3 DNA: TGCGCCAGCAGCTCAGAGGGGAGGAGGACAGATACGCAGTATTTT; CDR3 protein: CASSSEGRRTDTQYF
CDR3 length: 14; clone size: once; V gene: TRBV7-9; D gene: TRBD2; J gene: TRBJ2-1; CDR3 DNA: TGTGCCAGCAGCTTATTTGAGGGGAGGGATGAGCAGTTCTTC; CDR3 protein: CASSLFEGRDEQFF
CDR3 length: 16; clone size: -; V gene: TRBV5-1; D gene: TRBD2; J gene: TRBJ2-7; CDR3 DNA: TGCGCCAGCAGCTCTTCCTTGGGCGGGCGGGGGTACGAGCAGTACTTC; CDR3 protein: CASSSSLGGRGYEQYF
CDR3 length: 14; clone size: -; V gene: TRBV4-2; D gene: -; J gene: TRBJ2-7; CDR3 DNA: TGTGCCAGCAGCCTACCTGGGCAGGGAACCGAGCAGTACTTC; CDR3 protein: CASSLPGQGTEQYF
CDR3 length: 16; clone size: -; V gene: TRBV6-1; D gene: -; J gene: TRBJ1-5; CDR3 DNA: TGTGCCAGCAGTGAAGCGGCGGGAAATAGCAATCAGCCCCAGCATTTT; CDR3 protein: CASSEAAGNSNQPQHF
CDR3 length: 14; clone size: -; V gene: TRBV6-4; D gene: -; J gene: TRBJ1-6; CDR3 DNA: TGTGCCAGCCGGGGAGACGGGTCAAATTCACCCCTCCACTTT; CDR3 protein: CASRGDGSNSPLHF
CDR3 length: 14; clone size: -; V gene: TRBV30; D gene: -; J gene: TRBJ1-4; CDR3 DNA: TGTGCCTGGAGAGATCAGGGAGGGGATGAAAAACTGTTTTTT; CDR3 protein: CAWRDQGGDEKLFF
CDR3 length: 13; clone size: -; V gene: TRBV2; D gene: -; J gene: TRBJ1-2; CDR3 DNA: TGTGCCAGCAGTGAAGGGGCAGGGGAGGGCTACACCTTC; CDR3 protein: CASSEGAGEGYTF
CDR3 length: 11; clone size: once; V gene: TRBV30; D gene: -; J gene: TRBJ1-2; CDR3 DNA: TGTGCCGGCCCGACAGTTTATGGCTACACCTTC; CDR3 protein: CAGPTVYGYTF
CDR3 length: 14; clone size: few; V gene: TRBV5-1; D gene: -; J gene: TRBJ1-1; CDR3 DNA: TGCGCCAGCAGCTTGCTAGGGGGTGGGACTGAAGCTTTCTTT; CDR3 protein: CASSLLGGGTEAFF
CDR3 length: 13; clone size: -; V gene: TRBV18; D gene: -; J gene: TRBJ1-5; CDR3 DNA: TGTGCCAGCTCACCAGGCAACAATCAGCCCCAGCATTTT; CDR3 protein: CASSPGNNQPQHF
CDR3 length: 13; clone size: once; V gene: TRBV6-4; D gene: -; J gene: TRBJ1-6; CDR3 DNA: TGTGCCAGCAGTGAACAGAACGGTTCACCCCTCCACTTT; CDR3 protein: CASSEQNGSPLHF
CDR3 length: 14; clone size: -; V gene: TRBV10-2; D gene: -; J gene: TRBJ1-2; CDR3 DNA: TGCGCCAGCAGTGGCCTCGAGGGGGGGAATGGCTACACCTTC; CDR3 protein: CASSGLEGGNGYTF
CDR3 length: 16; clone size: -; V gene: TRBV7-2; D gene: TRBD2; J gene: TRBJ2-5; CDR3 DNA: TGTGCCAGCAGCTTAGTTCGCGGGGGGTCTCAAGAGACCCAGTACTTC; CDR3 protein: CASSLVRGGSQETQYF
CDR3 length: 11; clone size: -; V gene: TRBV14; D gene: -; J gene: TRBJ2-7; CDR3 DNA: TGTGCCAGCAGCCAAGTAGACGAGCAGTACTTC; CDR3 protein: CASSQVDEQYF
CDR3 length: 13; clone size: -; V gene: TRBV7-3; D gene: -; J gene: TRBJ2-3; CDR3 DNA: TGTGCCAGCAGCTTCTCTCGCACAGATACGCAGTATTTT; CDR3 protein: CASSFSRTDTQYF
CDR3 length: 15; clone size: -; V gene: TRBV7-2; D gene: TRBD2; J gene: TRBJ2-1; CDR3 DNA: TGTGCCAGCAGCTGGACTAGCGGCTCCTACAATGAGCAGTTCTTC; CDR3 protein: CASSWTSGSYNEQFF
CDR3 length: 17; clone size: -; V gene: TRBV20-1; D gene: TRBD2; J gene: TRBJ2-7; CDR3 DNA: TGCAGTGCTAGTTTAGCGGGGGCCCCGGGGAGCTCCTACGAGCAGTACTTC; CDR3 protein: CSASLAGAPGSSYEQYF
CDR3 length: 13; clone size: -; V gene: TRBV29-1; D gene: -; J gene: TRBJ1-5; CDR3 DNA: TGCAGCGCCACCCAAGCCCGTAATCAGCCCCAGCATTTT; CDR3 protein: CSATQARNQPQHF
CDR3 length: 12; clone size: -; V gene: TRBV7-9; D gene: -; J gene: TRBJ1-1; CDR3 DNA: TGTGCCAGCAGTCCGGAGGGCCGGGGGATTGTCTTT; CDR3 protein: CASSPEGRGIVF
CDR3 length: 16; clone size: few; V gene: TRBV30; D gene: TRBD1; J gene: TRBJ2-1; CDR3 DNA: TGTGCCGGGGAGAGACCCGGGACAGGGTTCGGCAATGAGCAGTTCTTC; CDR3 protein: CAGERPGTGFGNEQFF
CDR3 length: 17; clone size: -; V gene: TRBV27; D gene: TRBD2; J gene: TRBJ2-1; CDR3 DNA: TGTGCCAGCAGCCCACGCGGACTAGCGGGGGGTGGTAATGAGCAGTTCTTC; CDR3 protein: CASSPRGLAGGGNEQFF
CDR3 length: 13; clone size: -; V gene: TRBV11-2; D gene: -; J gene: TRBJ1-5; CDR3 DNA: TGTGCCAGCAGCTCCACGCGGCAACAGCCCCAGCATTTT; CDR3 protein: CASSSTRQQPQHF
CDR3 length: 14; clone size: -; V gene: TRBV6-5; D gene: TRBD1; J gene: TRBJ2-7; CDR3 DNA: TGTGCCAGCAGCCCCGGACAGGGGGGGCGCGAGCAGTACTTC; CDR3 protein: CASSPGQGGREQYF
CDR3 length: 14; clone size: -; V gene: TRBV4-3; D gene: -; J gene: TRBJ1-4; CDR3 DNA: TGCGCCAGCAGCCACTACAGGGCGGATGAAAAACTGTTTTTT; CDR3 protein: CASSHYRADEKLFF
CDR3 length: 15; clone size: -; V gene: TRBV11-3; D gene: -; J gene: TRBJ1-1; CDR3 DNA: TGTGCCAGCAGCTTAAACGGACAGCTAGCCACTGAAGCTTTCTTT; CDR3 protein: CASSLNGQLATEAFF
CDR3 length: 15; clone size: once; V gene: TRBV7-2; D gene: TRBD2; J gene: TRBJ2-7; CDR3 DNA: TGTGCCAGCAGCTTAGAGGCGGGGGGGCCTTTAGAGCAGTACTTC; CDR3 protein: CASSLEAGGPLEQYF
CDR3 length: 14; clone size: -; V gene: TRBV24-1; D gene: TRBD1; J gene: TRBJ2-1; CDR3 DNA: TGTGCCACCAGTGCTTGGGACAGAGGCAATGAGCAGTTCTTC; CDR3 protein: CATSAWDRGNEQFF
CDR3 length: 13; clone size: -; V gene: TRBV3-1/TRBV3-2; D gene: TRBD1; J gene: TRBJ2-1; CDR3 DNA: TGTGCCAGCAGCCAAAGGGGGCGGGATGAGCAGTTCTTC; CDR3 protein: CASSQRGRDEQFF
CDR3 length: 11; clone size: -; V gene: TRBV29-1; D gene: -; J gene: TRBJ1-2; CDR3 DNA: TGCAGCGTCGGTACAGACTATGGCTACACCTTC; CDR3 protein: CSVGTDYGYTF
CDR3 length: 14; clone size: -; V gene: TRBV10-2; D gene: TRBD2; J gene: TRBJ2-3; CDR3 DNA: TGCGCCAGCAGACTAGCGGGGGGGTCAGATACGCAGTATTTT; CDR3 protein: CASRLAGGSDTQYF
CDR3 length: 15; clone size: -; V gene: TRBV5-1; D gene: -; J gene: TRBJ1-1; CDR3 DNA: TGCGCCAGCAGCCTACAGGGCGGTTTGAACACTGAAGCTTTCTTT; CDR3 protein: CASSLQGGLNTEAFF
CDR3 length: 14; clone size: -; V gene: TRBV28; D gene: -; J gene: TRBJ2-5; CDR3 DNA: TGTGCCAGCAGTCCACGGAGGCTCCAAGAGACCCAGTACTTC; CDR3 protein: CASSPRRLQETQYF
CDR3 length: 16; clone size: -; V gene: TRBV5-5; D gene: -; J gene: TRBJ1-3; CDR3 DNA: TGTGCCAGCAGCCTGGGGACACGGACAACGGGAAACACCATATATTTT; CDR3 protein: CASSLGTRTTGNTIYF
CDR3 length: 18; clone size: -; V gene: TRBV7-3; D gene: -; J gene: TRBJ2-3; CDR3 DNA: TGTGCCAGCAGCTTAACCGGGCGGGGTGGCGCGCGCACAGATACGCAGTATTTT; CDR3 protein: CASSLTGRGGARTDTQYF